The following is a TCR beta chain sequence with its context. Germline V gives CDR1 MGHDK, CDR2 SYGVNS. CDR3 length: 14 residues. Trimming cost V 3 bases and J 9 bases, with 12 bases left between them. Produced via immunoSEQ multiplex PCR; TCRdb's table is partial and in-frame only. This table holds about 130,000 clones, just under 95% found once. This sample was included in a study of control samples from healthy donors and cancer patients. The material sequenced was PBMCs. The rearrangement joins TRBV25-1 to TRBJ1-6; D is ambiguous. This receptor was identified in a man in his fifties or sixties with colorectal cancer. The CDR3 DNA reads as TGTGCCAGCAGTGAGCAGGAGGAGAGTTCACCCCTCCACTTT. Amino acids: CASSEQEESSPLHF. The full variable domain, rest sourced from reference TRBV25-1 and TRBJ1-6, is EADIYQTPRYLVIGTGKKITLECSQTMGHDKMYWYQQDPGMELHLIHYSYGVNSTEKGDLSSESTVSRIRTEHFPLTLESARPSHTSQYLCASSEQEESSPLHFGNGTRLTVT.